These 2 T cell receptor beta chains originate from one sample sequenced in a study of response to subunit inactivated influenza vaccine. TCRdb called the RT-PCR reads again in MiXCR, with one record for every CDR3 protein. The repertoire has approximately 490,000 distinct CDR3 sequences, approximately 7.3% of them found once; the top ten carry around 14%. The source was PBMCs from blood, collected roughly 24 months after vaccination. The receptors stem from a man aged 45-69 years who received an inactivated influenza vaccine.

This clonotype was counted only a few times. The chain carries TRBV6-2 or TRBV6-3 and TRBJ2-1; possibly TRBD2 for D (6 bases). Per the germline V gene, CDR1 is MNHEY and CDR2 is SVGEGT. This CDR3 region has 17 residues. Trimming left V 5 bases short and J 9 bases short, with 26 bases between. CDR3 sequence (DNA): TGTGCCAGCAGTCCCCGGGGGAATAGGGGAGGCGGGATTGAGCAGTTCTTC. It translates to CASSPRGNRGGGIEQFF.

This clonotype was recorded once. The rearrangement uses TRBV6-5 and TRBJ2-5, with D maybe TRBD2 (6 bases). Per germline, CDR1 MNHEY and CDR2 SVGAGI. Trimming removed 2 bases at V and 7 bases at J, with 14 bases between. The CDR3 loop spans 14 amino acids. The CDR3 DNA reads TGTGCCAGCAGTTACGGGGTAGAGGGAGGGACCCAGTACTTC. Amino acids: CASSYGVEGGTQYF.